This paragraph covers one T cell receptor beta chain sequence. Germline CDR1 reads SGDLS; CDR2 reads YYNGEE. This CDR3 is built from 14 residues. V was pared by 0 bases and J by 8 bases, with 11 bases between. This sample was taken from a study of T cells in localized non-small cell lung cancer. Produced via immunoSEQ multiplex PCR; TCRdb's table is partial and in-frame only. Of tens of thousands of clones listed, about four fifths are singletons. The chain is built from TRBV9 and TRBJ1-4, with D perhaps matching TRBD1 (5 bases). This clonotype was obtained from a male donor older than 55 with stage III squamous cell lung carcinoma. The material sequenced was peripheral blood, taken before any cancer treatment. As DNA, the CDR3 is TGTGCCAGCAGCGTAGGGTCAGGGCCGGAAAAACTGTTTTTT. It yields the protein CASSVGSGPEKLFF.